Detailed here is one T cell receptor beta chain. Germline V gene sequence: CDR1 MDHEN, CDR2 SYDVKM. The CDR3 covers 15 residues. This specimen comes from a study of monozygotic twins with inflammatory bowel disease. Every TCR library drew on 3500 ng of total RNA. TCRdb derives one entry per CDR3 protein from the 5' RACE reads, leaving out DNA. Its clone listing holds under 200,000 distinct CDR3 sequences. The chain combines TRBV28 with TRBJ1-5. The sequenced sample consisted of blood. This sequence originates from a human donor with ulcerative colitis or Crohn's disease, or a healthy co-twin of an affected twin (not recorded which). The CDR3 loop reads CASSPPGGVSQPQHF. The variable domain in full, completed from reference TRBV28 and TRBJ1-5, reads DVKVTQSSRYLVKRTGEKVFLECVQDMDHENMFWYRQDPGLGLRLIYFSYDVKMKEKGDIPEGYSVSREKKERFSLILESASTNQTSMYLCASSPPGGVSQPQHFGDGTRLSIL.